These 30 T cell receptor beta chains were all obtained from the same sample, sequenced in a study of blood T cell repertoires in COVID-19. Using immunoSEQ multiplex PCR, the repertoire was profiled, and TCRdb retains in-frame clones only, with some absent. The sample has about 370,000 clones; more than 70% are singletons. Sequencing used peripheral blood. The receptors come from a woman under 40 with COVID-19, enrolled during active disease.

The chain employs TRBV28 and TRBJ2-5; the D gene is possibly TRBD2 (6 bases). This CDR3 contains 17 residues. Germline CDR1 and CDR2: MDHEN and SYDVKM. The V and J ends lost 4 bases and 1 base respectively, with 19 bases between them. The CDR3 loop reads CASSSALTSFIQETQYF. The CDR3 nucleotides read TGTGCCAGCAGTTCGGCCCTGACTAGTTTTATCCAAGAGACCCAGTACTTC.

This clone was found a few times. The CDR3 sequence is CASSLDTDTDTQYF. In nucleotides, the CDR3 is TGTGCCAGCAGCTTAGATACAGACACAGATACGCAGTATTTT. The rearrangement joins TRBV7-9 to TRBJ2-3; D is uncertain. V dropped 1 base and J dropped 2 bases, with 7 bases sitting between them. There are 14 residues in the CDR3. Germline V gene data show CDR1 as SEHNR and CDR2 as FQNEAQ (reference sequence). The full variable domain, rest sourced from reference TRBV7-9 and TRBJ2-3, is DTGVSQNPRHKITKRGQNVTFRCDPISEHNRLYWYRQTLGQGPEFLTYFQNEAQLEKSRLLSDRFSAERPKGSFSTLEIQRTEQGDSAMYLCASSLDTDTDTQYFGPGTRLTVL.

The chain recombines TRBV27 with TRBJ1-2; TRBD1 matches 8 bases. This CDR3 has 13 amino acids. The junction had 4 bases not matched to a gene; V was cut back by 5 bases and J by 5 bases. Looked up from germline, CDR1 is MNHEY and CDR2 is SMNVEV (reference sequence). The CDR3 DNA is TGTGCCAGCAGTGGACAGGGAGTATATGGCTACACCTTC. This translates into CASSGQGVYGYTF.

This clone was observed a few times. This chain connects TRBV2 to TRBJ1-2; perhaps TRBD1 as D (5 bases). Looked up from germline, CDR1 is SNHLY and CDR2 is FYNNEI. Trimming pared 6 bases from V and 8 bases from J, leaving 25 bases between. The CDR3 has 16 residues. The CDR3 is CASSATRDGGGDGYTF. The CDR3, as DNA: TGTGCCAGCAGCGCCACTCGGGACGGCGGGGGGGACGGCTACACCTTC.

The chain combines TRBV29-1 with TRBJ2-2; 11 bases fit TRBD1. The germline gives CDR1 SQVTM, CDR2 ANQGSEA. CDR3 size: 16 residues. Germline trimming cut 4 bases from V and 7 bases from J; bases unmatched to any gene: 11. CDR3 sequence (DNA): TGCAGCGTTGGTAGAACGGGACAGGGGGTAGGCGGGGAGCTGTTTTTT. It codes for CSVGRTGQGVGGELFF.

The CDR3 loop reads CASSLNAGGAGELFF. As DNA, the CDR3 is TGTGCCAGCAGTCTTAACGCGGGGGGGGCCGGGGAGCTGTTTTTT. V gene TRBV27 combines with J gene TRBJ2-2; 9 positions agree with TRBD2. The trim removed 5 bases at V and 6 bases at J, leaving 7 bases unmatched. The V gene's germline CDR1 is MNHEY and CDR2 SMNVEV (reference sequence). The CDR3 extends over 15 amino acids.

This chain links TRBV10-1 with TRBJ2-5; 9 positions agree with TRBD2. The germline CDR1 and CDR2 sequences are WNHNN and SYGVQD (reference sequence). This CDR3 region has 14 residues. Germline trimming cut 2 bases from V and 5 bases from J; bases unmatched to any gene: 3. CDR3 residues: CASSEPGTSETQYF. CDR3 in DNA: TGCGCCAGCAGTGAGCCCGGGACTAGCGAGACCCAGTACTTC.

CDR3 DNA: TGTGCCAGTAGCCCGCTAGCGGGGGGTGAGCAGTTCTTC. Its protein is CASSPLAGGEQFF. The chain recombines TRBV19 with TRBJ2-1; the match to TRBD2 covers 11 bases. The CDR3 totals 13 residues. The V segment lost 6 bases and the J segment 9 bases; nucleotides outside the gene matches: 4. CDR1 is LNHDA and CDR2 is SQIVND in the germline V gene (reference sequence).

This chain connects TRBV15 to TRBJ2-1; 9 bases agree with TRBD2. The germline V gene has CDR1 LNHNV and CDR2 YYDKDF (reference sequence). The CDR3 is 15 residues long. With V trimmed by 0 bases and J by 10 bases, 7 bases remained unmatched. The CDR3: CATSREGLAGKEQFF. DNA for the CDR3: TGTGCCACCAGCAGAGAGGGACTAGCCGGGAAGGAGCAGTTCTTC.

The chain combines TRBV2 with TRBJ2-2; 12 nucleotides align to TRBD2. The junction had 6 bases not matched to a gene; V was cut back by 6 bases and J by 7 bases. This CDR3 has 15 residues. Germline values: CDR1 SNHLY, CDR2 FYNNEI. As DNA, the CDR3 is TGTGCCAGCAGACGACTAGCGGGAGTGGGCGGGGAGCTGTTTTTT. Its protein product is CASRRLAGVGGELFF. The whole variable domain, remainder taken from reference TRBV2 and TRBJ2-2, is EPEVTQTPSHQVTQMGQEVILRCVPISNHLYFYWYRQILGQKVEFLVSFYNNEISEKSEIFDDQFSVERPDGSNFTLKIRSTKLEDSAMYFCASRRLAGVGGELFFGEGSRLTVL.

V is TRBV5-5 and J is TRBJ1-4; 9 positions match TRBD1. After removal of 3 bases from V and 8 bases from J, the junction contained 8 bases not matched to a gene. The germline gives CDR1 SGHKS, CDR2 YYEKEE (reference sequence). The CDR3 is made up of 15 amino acids. CDR3 bases: TGTGCCAGCAGCTGGGGGGGACAGGGAGACGAAAAACTGTTTTTT. Translation gives CASSWGGQGDEKLFF. The full variable domain, in which reference TRBV5-5 and TRBJ1-4 provide the parts outside the CDR3, is DAGVTQSPTHLIKTRGQQVTLRCSPISGHKSVSWYQQVLGQGPQFIFQYYEKEERGRGNFPDRFSARQFPNYSSELNVNALLLGDSALYLCASSWGGQGDEKLFFGSGTQLSVL.

This chain links TRBV4-2 with TRBJ2-4; D is unresolved. Deletions cut 0 bases from V and 8 bases from J, with 5 bases between. The CDR3 runs 12 residues. Germline-derived CDR1 and CDR2 are LGHNA and YNFKEQ. The CDR3: CASSQDLDIQYF. CDR3 nucleotides: TGTGCCAGCAGCCAAGACCTTGACATTCAGTACTTC.

V usage is TRBV19 and J usage is TRBJ1-5; no clear D. CDR1 LNHDA and CDR2 SQIVND come from the germline V gene (reference sequence). The length of the CDR3 is 12 residues. The germline V and J ends were trimmed by 7 bases and 5 bases, with 9 bases remaining between them. CDR3 region: CASNGFDQPQHF. CDR3 DNA sequence: TGTGCCAGTAACGGTTTTGATCAGCCCCAGCATTTT.

This clone has a count of ten or more. The CDR3 region is CSVEEVTESNAYTQYF. CDR3 nucleotides: TGCAGCGTTGAAGAGGTAACCGAATCTAACGCTTATACGCAGTATTTT. J is TRBJ2-3 and V is TRBV29-1; the D is unclear. CDR3 length equals 16 residues. Looked up from germline, CDR1 is SQVTM and CDR2 is ANQGSEA. V lost 0 bases, J lost 7 bases, and 20 bases lay in between.

CDR3 coding DNA: TGTGCCAGCAGCCCCGGACAGTATATGAACACTGAAGCTTTCTTT. It encodes CASSPGQYMNTEAFF. The chain recombines TRBV5-4 with TRBJ1-1; a possible D gene is TRBD1 (6 bases). The CDR3 runs 15 residues. The V and J ends lost 4 bases and 0 bases respectively, with 13 bases between them. Germline V CDR1 and CDR2: SGHNT, YYREEE (reference sequence).

The CDR3 nucleotides are TGTGCCAGCAGGTCCCCCGTAGGTGGGGCCTTTGGCTACACCTTC. It translates to CASRSPVGGAFGYTF. The chain recombines TRBV6-5 with TRBJ1-2, with D perhaps TRBD1 (5 bases). V was shortened by 6 bases and J by 7 bases, with 21 bases between the two germline ends. Germline V gives CDR1 MNHEY, CDR2 SVGAGI. This CDR3 is built from 15 residues.

This chain uses TRBV5-6 with TRBJ1-1, with D possibly being TRBD1 (6 bases). Trimming pared 3 bases from V and 5 bases from J, leaving 20 bases between. This CDR3 is 16 amino acids long. Germline loops: CDR1 SGHDT, CDR2 YYEEEE. The CDR3: CASSSSTYRVGTEAFF. The CDR3 DNA reads TGTGCCAGCAGCTCCTCCACTTACAGGGTAGGGACTGAAGCTTTCTTT.

The V call is TRBV6-5, the J call TRBJ1-1; TRBD1 agrees at 8 bases. Trimming removed 6 bases from V and 0 bases from J; junction bases left unmatched: 3. The CDR3 loop spans 14 amino acids. CDR1 is MNHEY, CDR2 SVGAGI, per germline. CDR3 in amino acids: CASSSGGMNTEAFF. The CDR3 DNA reads TGTGCCAGCAGCTCAGGGGGCATGAACACTGAAGCTTTCTTT.

The chain carries TRBV6-5 and TRBJ2-7; 9 positions agree with TRBD1. Germline CDR1 is MNHEY and CDR2 is SVGAGI. The CDR3 extends over 13 amino acids. With 0 bases clipped from V and 7 bases from J, the junction kept 1 base outside the gene matches. The CDR3 sequence: CASSYSGTGEQYV. CDR3 DNA sequence: TGTGCCAGCAGTTACTCCGGGACAGGGGAGCAGTACGTC.

This chain joins TRBV4-1 and TRBJ1-1; D gene unclear. The germline V and J ends were trimmed by 4 bases and 1 base, with 10 bases remaining between them. Germline values: CDR1 MGHRA, CDR2 YSYEKL. This CDR3 region has 14 residues. CDR3 in DNA: TGCGCCAGCAGCCTTATTGAGGAGAACACTGAAGCTTTCTTT. Translation: CASSLIEENTEAFF.

This chain joins TRBV24-1 and TRBJ2-3, with 10 bases identical to TRBD1. V was clipped by 5 bases and J by 4 bases; unmatched bases: 5. Germline loops: CDR1 KGHDR, CDR2 SFDVKD. The CDR3 loop spans 15 amino acids. The DNA of the CDR3 is TGTGCCACCAGTGGGACAGGGGGGCGCCCAGATACGCAGTATTTT. Its protein product is CATSGTGGRPDTQYF.

The gene calls are TRBV13 and TRBJ2-1; 10 bases match TRBD2. J lost 6 bases, V lost 5 bases, and 4 bases had no gene match. There are 14 residues in the CDR3. The germline V gene encodes CDR1 PRHDT and CDR2 FYEKMQ (reference sequence). The CDR3 nucleotides read TGTGCCAGCAGCACCGGACTAGCGGCCAATGAGCAGTTCTTC. It translates to CASSTGLAANEQFF.

V gene TRBV11-2 combines with J gene TRBJ1-6, with D perhaps TRBD1 (5 bases). CDR1 and CDR2 (germline): SGHAT, FQNNGV. The ends were cut back, 4 bases at V and 9 bases at J, with 22 bases in the middle. There are 17 residues in the CDR3. The CDR3 protein is CASSSPRAQRGGSPLHF. CDR3 sequence (DNA): TGTGCCAGCAGCTCCCCGCGGGCCCAAAGGGGAGGTTCACCCCTCCACTTT.

The V gene is TRBV10-3, the J gene TRBJ2-1, with D maybe TRBD1 (6 bases). The CDR3 is 13 residues long. Germline values: CDR1 ENHRY, CDR2 SYGVKD. Trimming pared 11 bases from V and 1 base from J, leaving 12 bases between. The CDR3 spells CAASGVSYNEQFF. CDR3 bases: TGTGCCGCTTCAGGGGTTTCCTACAATGAGCAGTTCTTC.

This clone has just one count. The chain links TRBV6-5 to TRBJ2-3; 7 bases match TRBD2. Germline-derived CDR1 and CDR2 are MNHEY and SVGAGI. J gave up 3 bases and V 2 bases, and 2 bases lay outside the gene matches. The CDR3 spans 14 residues. Written as DNA, the CDR3 is TGTGCCAGCAGTTACGGACTAGGGACAGATACGCAGTATTTT. Its translation: CASSYGLGTDTQYF.

This chain connects TRBV5-1 to TRBJ2-3, with 7 positions matching TRBD1. With V trimmed by 6 bases and J by 4 bases, 5 bases remained unmatched. Per germline, CDR1 SGHRS and CDR2 YFSETQ. The CDR3 loop spans 13 amino acids. The chain's CDR3 is CASNRGVADTQYF. CDR3 sequence (DNA): TGCGCCAGCAACAGGGGAGTAGCAGATACGCAGTATTTT. The variable domain in full, completed from reference TRBV5-1 and TRBJ2-3, reads KAGVTQTPRYLIKTRGQQVTLSCSPISGHRSVSWYQQTPGQGLQFLFEYFSETQRNKGNFPGRFSGRQFSNSRSEMNVSTLELGDSALYLCASNRGVADTQYFGPGTRLTVL.

V and J are TRBV2 and TRBJ2-3, with D tentatively TRBD2 (7 bases). The CDR3 sequence is 15 residues long. Germline V gives CDR1 SNHLY, CDR2 FYNNEI. V was shortened by 7 bases and J by 4 bases, with 18 bases between the two germline ends. CDR3 residues: CASMGARGDPDTQYF. The DNA of the CDR3 is TGTGCCAGCATGGGGGCTCGGGGGGACCCAGATACGCAGTATTTT.

The CDR3 is CASSQEIGGELFF. CDR3 nucleotides: TGTGCCAGCAGCCAAGAAATCGGCGGGGAGCTGTTTTTT. The gene calls are TRBV4-2 and TRBJ2-2; no clear D. Germline loops: CDR1 LGHNA, CDR2 YNFKEQ. The CDR3 is 13 amino acids. The V gene lost 0 bases and the J gene lost 7 bases, with 6 bases spanning the gap.

The chain links TRBV27 to TRBJ1-1, with TRBD1 matching over 10 bases. CDR1 is MNHEY and CDR2 is SMNVEV in the germline V gene (reference sequence). The CDR3 runs to 15 residues. Trimming at V came to 6 bases and at J to 4 bases, leaving 8 bases not matched to a gene. CDR3 region: CASRIPGTGVTEAFF. CDR3 sequence (DNA): TGTGCCAGCAGGATTCCCGGGACAGGGGTCACTGAAGCTTTCTTT.

This chain joins TRBV28 and TRBJ2-3, with 13 bases identical to TRBD2. The germline V gene encodes CDR1 MDHEN and CDR2 SYDVKM. With V trimmed by 6 bases and J by 6 bases, 6 bases remained unmatched. The CDR3 runs to 15 residues. The DNA of the CDR3 is TGTGCCAGCAGCCACTCGGGACTAGCGGGGGATACGCAGTATTTT. Translating it yields CASSHSGLAGDTQYF.